The 4 T cell receptor beta chains reported below all come from one sample, sequenced in a study of tumor-infiltrating lymphocytes in primary liver carcinoma. Germline DNA was extracted too, while blood RNA derived from unsorted whole blood. cDNA specific to TCR beta was made from approximately 500 ng of total RNA, with a constant-region primer employed for priming. Three-round nested multiplex PCR performed with slightly modified ARM-PCR produced the TCR beta libraries. TRBV1-TRBV30 forward primers paired with a C-beta reverse primer were used in the first two PCR rounds, which ran approximately 10 cycles each. TCRdb re-derived calls from the multiplex PCR reads in MiXCR, one entry per CDR3 protein. This sample carries 250,000 to 400,000 distinct CDR3 sequences, 65% of them seen once, and the ten largest clones take approximately 9%. Sequencing was carried out using peripheral blood. All receptors derive from a man aged 40-50 years with primary liver carcinoma and hepatitis B virus infection.

Comment on this clonotype: This may be a read error, as it is one base from a much larger clone. The chain is built from TRBV12-3 or TRBV12-4 and TRBJ2-1; TRBD2 aligns across 7 bases. The CDR3 length is 13 residues. The DNA for the CDR3 is TGTGACAGCAGGAGCGGGACGGGCAATGAGCAGTTCTTC. Translating gives CDSRSGTGNEQFF.

Regarding this clonotype: With a much larger clone just one base away, this may be a read error. V and J are TRBV10-2 and TRBJ2-7, with 9 bases fitting TRBD1. The germline gives CDR1 WSHSY, CDR2 SAAADI. This CDR3 region has 15 residues. CDR3 residues: CATSEPGQGTYEQYF. The CDR3 nucleotides read TGCGCCACCAGTGAGCCGGGACAGGGAACCTACGAGCAGTACTTC.

This sequence joins TRBV5-6 and TRBJ1-1; no firm D call. This CDR3 contains 14 residues. V was pared by 3 bases and J by 10 bases, with 19 bases between. Germline V gene data show CDR1 as SGHDT and CDR2 as YYEEEE. CDR3 nucleotides: TGTGCCAGCAGCTCTAGACCAGCCGCTGAGGCAGCTTTCTTT. As protein: CASSSRPAAEAAFF. The complete variable domain, with remaining parts taken from reference TRBV5-6 and TRBJ1-1, reads DAGVTQSPTHLIKTRGQQVTLRCSPKSGHDTVSWYQQALGQGPQFIFQYYEEEERQRGNFPDRFSGHQFPNYSSELNVNALLLGDSALYLCASSSRPAAEAAFFGQGTRLTVV.

About this clonotype: Being one base from a much bigger clone, this may be a read error. This rearrangement joins TRBV11-2 to TRBJ2-7, with a tentative D call TRBD1 (6 bases). The germline CDR1 and CDR2 sequences are SGHAT and FQNNGV. This CDR3 is built from 14 residues. CDR3 protein: CASSPSGQPYEQHF. The CDR3, as DNA: TGTGCCAGCAGCCCCTCCGGACAGCCCTACGAGCAGCACTTC.